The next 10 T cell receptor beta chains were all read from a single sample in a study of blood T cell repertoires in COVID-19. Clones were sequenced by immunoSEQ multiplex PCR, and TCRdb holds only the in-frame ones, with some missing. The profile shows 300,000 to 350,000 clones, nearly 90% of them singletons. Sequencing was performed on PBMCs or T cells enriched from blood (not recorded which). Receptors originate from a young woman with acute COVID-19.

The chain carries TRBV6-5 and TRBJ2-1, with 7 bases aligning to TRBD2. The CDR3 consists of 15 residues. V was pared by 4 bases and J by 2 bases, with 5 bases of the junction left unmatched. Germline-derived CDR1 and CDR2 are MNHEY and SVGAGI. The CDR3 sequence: CASSFMGGAYNEQFF. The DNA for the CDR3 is TGTGCCAGCAGTTTCATGGGAGGGGCCTACAATGAGCAGTTCTTC.

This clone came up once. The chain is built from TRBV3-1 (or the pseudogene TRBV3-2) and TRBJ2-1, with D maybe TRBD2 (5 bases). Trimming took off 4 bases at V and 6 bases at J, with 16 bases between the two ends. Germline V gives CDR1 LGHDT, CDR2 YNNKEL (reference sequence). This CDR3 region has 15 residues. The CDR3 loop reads CASSPSSLAGNEQFF. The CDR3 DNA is TGTGCCAGCAGCCCCTCCTCCCTCGCGGGCAATGAGCAGTTCTTC.

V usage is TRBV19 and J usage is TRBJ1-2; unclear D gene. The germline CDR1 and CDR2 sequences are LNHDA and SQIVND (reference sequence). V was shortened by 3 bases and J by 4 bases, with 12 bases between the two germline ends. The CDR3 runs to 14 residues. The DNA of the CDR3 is TGTGCCAGTAGTATCAGTCGGGGTGCCTATGGCTACACCTTC. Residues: CASSISRGAYGYTF. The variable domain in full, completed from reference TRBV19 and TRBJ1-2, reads DGGITQSPKYLFRKEGQNVTLSCEQNLNHDAMYWYRQDPGQGLRLIYYSQIVNDFQKGDIAEGYSVSREKKESFPLTVTSAQKNPTAFYLCASSISRGAYGYTFGSGTRLTVV.

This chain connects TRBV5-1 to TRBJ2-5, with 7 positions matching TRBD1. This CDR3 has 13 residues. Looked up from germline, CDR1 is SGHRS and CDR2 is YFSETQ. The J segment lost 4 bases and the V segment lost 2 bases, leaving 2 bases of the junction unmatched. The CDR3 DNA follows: TGCGCCAGCAGCTTACAGGGGTCAGAGACCCAGTACTTC. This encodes CASSLQGSETQYF. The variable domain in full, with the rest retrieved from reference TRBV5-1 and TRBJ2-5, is KAGVTQTPRYLIKTRGQQVTLSCSPISGHRSVSWYQQTPGQGLQFLFEYFSETQRNKGNFPGRFSGRQFSNSRSEMNVSTLELGDSALYLCASSLQGSETQYFGPGTRLLVL.

The CDR3 DNA sequence: TGTGCCAGCAGCTTAAATGGCCGGCTAGCGGTCGACAATGAGCAGTTCTTC. This sequence encodes CASSLNGRLAVDNEQFF. This sequence joins TRBV7-3 and TRBJ2-1; 7 bases fit TRBD2. Trimming took 1 base from V and 5 from J; bases not matched to a gene: 11. CDR3 length: 17 residues. CDR1 is SGHTA and CDR2 is FQGTGA in the germline V gene. The full variable domain, rest sourced from reference TRBV7-3 and TRBJ2-1, is GAGVSQTPSNKVTEKGKYVELRCDPISGHTALYWYRQSLGQGPEFLIYFQGTGAADDSGLPNDRFFAVRPEGSVSTLKIQRTERGDSAVYLCASSLNGRLAVDNEQFFGPGTRLTVL.

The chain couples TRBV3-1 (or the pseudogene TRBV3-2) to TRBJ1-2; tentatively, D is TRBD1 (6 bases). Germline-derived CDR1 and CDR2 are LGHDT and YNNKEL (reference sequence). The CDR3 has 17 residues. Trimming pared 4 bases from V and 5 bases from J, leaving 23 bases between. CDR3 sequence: CASSLRGGRIQGYGYTF. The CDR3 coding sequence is TGTGCCAGCAGCCTACGGGGCGGAAGAATTCAGGGGTATGGCTACACCTTC.

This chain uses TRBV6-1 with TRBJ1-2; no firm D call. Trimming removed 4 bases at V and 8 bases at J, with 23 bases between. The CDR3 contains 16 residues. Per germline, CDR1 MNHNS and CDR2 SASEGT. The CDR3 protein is CASSVDLAAPGDGYTF. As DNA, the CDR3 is TGTGCCAGCAGTGTAGACCTGGCGGCTCCGGGTGACGGCTACACCTTC.

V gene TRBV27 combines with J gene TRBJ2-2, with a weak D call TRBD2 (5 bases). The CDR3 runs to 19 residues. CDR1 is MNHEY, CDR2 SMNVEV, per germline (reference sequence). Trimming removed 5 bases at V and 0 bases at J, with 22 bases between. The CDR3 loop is CASSPYDYGADANTGELFF. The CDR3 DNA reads TGTGCCAGCAGTCCTTACGACTACGGAGCTGATGCGAACACCGGGGAGCTGTTTTTT.

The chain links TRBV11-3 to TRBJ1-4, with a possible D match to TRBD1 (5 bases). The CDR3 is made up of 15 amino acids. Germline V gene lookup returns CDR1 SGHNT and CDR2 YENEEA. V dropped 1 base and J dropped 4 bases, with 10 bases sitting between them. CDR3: CASSLGDSINEKLFF. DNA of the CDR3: TGTGCCAGCAGCTTAGGTGACAGTATTAATGAAAAACTGTTTTTT.

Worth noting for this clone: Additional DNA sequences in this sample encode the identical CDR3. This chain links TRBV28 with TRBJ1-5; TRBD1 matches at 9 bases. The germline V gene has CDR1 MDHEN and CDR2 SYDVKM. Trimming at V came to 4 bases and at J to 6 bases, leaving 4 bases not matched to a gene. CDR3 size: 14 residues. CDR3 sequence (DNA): TGTGCCAGCAGTTCGGGACAGGGTAGTCAGCCCCAGCATTTT. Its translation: CASSSGQGSQPQHF.